Listed below are T cell receptor beta chains from one sample, sequenced in a study of long-term antiretroviral therapy in people with HIV. Using immunoSEQ multiplex PCR, the repertoire was profiled, and TCRdb retains in-frame clones only, with some absent. In the table there are some 20,000 clones, roughly 80% of which are singletons. The material was unsorted PBMCs, obtained roughly 5.7 years after starting antiretroviral therapy. Receptors were obtained from a man in his thirties or forties with HIV. CDR3s leave out the opening cysteine and the closing phenylalanine or tryptophan. Part of the rows lack a size; the others show once, few, many or a class for expanded clones.

clone_size: -; v_call: TRBV30; cdr3_aa: AWSVGQGDYEQY
clone_size: -; v_call: TRBV2; cdr3_aa: ASSEGAPYEQY
clone_size: -; v_call: TRBV7-2; cdr3_aa: ASSVTVNEKLF
clone_size: -; v_call: TRBV19; cdr3_aa: ASRPGTGGLNTEAF
clone_size: -; v_call: TRBV28; cdr3_aa: ASSPSGTSSEQF
clone_size: -; v_call: TRBV11-2; cdr3_aa: ASSRTSGRPGDEQF
clone_size: -; v_call: TRBV7-6; cdr3_aa: ASSSSGGAVEQF
clone_size: -; v_call: TRBV7-2; cdr3_aa: ASSLSQSTGGPDTQY
clone_size: -; v_call: TRBV7-3; cdr3_aa: ASSPRGGGTGELF
clone_size: -; v_call: TRBV6-6; cdr3_aa: ASSYSPGSLNTEAF
clone_size: -; v_call: TRBV10-3; cdr3_aa: AISESVLTGRYEQY
clone_size: -; v_call: TRBV6-5; cdr3_aa: ASSLSPGGTNEKLF
clone_size: few; v_call: TRBV2; cdr3_aa: ASTQGGLYGYT
clone_size: -; v_call: TRBV18; cdr3_aa: ASSPTGTGGNEQY
clone_size: -; v_call: TRBV7-9; cdr3_aa: ASSLEQGAPAKNIQY
clone_size: -; v_call: TRBV10-3; cdr3_aa: AISSGANTGELF
clone_size: -; v_call: TRBV7-3; cdr3_aa: ASSLGLGGGNEQF
clone_size: -; v_call: TRBV6-4; cdr3_aa: ASSEYEKGTYEQY
clone_size: once; v_call: TRBV7-9; cdr3_aa: ASSLDGSADNEQF
clone_size: -; v_call: TRBV28; cdr3_aa: ASSPQGQGGYSNQPQH
clone_size: -; v_call: TRBV28; cdr3_aa: ASRLAGLSYEQY
clone_size: -; v_call: TRBV7-9; cdr3_aa: ASSARDRNHEQY
clone_size: once; v_call: TRBV5-1; cdr3_aa: ASKGGTGGYEQY
clone_size: -; v_call: TRBV19; cdr3_aa: ASSIGQGEFGGYT
clone_size: -; v_call: TRBV30; cdr3_aa: AWSNSGTSGGGKNTQY
clone_size: -; v_call: TRBV28; cdr3_aa: AARSGGASNEQF
clone_size: -; v_call: TRBV14; cdr3_aa: ASSKTDPLSPLH
clone_size: -; v_call: TRBV27; cdr3_aa: ASTQPQH
clone_size: -; v_call: TRBV28; cdr3_aa: ASSLDSGYGYT
clone_size: once; v_call: TRBV28; cdr3_aa: ASSPPRQALRLGLTEAF
clone_size: few; v_call: TRBV9; cdr3_aa: ASSVGQGENYGYT
clone_size: -; v_call: TRBV6-6; cdr3_aa: ASTPAGGTDTQY
clone_size: -; v_call: TRBV2; cdr3_aa: ASSPGQGYNSPLH
clone_size: -; v_call: TRBV7-9; cdr3_aa: ASSGGQENTEAF
clone_size: -; v_call: TRBV28; cdr3_aa: ASSHFDRGSYGYT
clone_size: -; v_call: TRBV19; cdr3_aa: ASRSQGDTEAF
clone_size: few; v_call: TRBV6-6; cdr3_aa: ASSYSPNEKLF
clone_size: -; v_call: TRBV19; cdr3_aa: ASSIGRGNEKLF
clone_size: -; v_call: TRBV4-2; cdr3_aa: ASSPRGLADFYEQY
clone_size: -; v_call: TRBV4-3; cdr3_aa: ASSQDLKEIYNEQF
clone_size: -; v_call: TRBV19; cdr3_aa: ASSTGGAVGRENIQY
clone_size: -; v_call: TRBV6-5; cdr3_aa: ASSLGTGRSYEQY
clone_size: -; v_call: TRBV6-6; cdr3_aa: ASSYSNREGYNEQF
clone_size: -; v_call: TRBV11-1; cdr3_aa: ASSLVGSYEQY
clone_size: -; v_call: TRBV11-1; cdr3_aa: ASSTSTREKLF
clone_size: few; v_call: TRBV15; cdr3_aa: ATKGQYSNQPQH
clone_size: -; v_call: TRBV7-9; cdr3_aa: ASSDDRDPTRDTQY
clone_size: -; v_call: TRBV28; cdr3_aa: ASNTPGTEETQY
clone_size: -; v_call: TRBV28; cdr3_aa: ASSFGSRYGYT
clone_size: -; v_call: TRBV27; cdr3_aa: ASSRKQGGEAF
clone_size: once; v_call: TRBV30; cdr3_aa: AWSRTEAF
clone_size: few; v_call: TRBV4-2; cdr3_aa: ASSQELAELGNTIY
clone_size: -; v_call: TRBV19; cdr3_aa: ASSIDVVTAGRI